This T cell receptor (beta chain) was retrieved from a study of OX40 agonist ivuxolimab in advanced cancers. On the study more broadly: Patients took ivuxolimab, an agonistic anti-OX40 (CD134) antibody. Study-level findings and limits: The study found that CD8+ T cells averaged more expanded clones than CD4+.

With regard to this clone: Its cognate antigen is unknown.

Profiled with immunoSEQ multiplex PCR; TCRdb holds only in-frame clones, not every one. The profile shows roughly 29,000 clones, roughly 92% of them singletons. Germline V CDR1 and CDR2: SGHTA, FQGTGA. V lost 4 bases and J lost 3, with 13 bases in between. This CDR3 comprises 14 residues. Blood specimens came from baseline, cycle 4 day 1, and cycle 7 day 1. The TCR was taken from an adult with an advanced solid tumor such as melanoma, head and neck, liver or kidney cancer. This chain joins TRBV7-3 and TRBJ2-7; a weak D match, TRBD2 (5 bases). Sequenced material: CD4+ or CD8+ T cells sorted from blood, taken in a trial of the OX40 agonist ivuxolimab. The CDR3 protein is CASSSHQTSYEQYF. The CDR3 DNA sequence: TGTGCCAGCAGCTCCCACCAAACTAGCTACGAGCAGTACTTC.